This T cell receptor beta chain appears in the sequencing data of a study of multiple sclerosis patients with progressive multifocal leukoencephalopathy. Specified time point: before natalizumab initiation. Libraries were prepared by immunoSEQ multiplex PCR; TCRdb keeps only in-frame clonotypes and omits some of them. This table has about 30,000 clones, 90% to 95% appearing once. The CDR3 loop spans 15 amino acids. V dropped 3 bases and J dropped 3 bases, with 11 bases sitting between them. Germline V gene data show CDR1 as MRHNA and CDR2 as SNTAGT. Material: PBMCs. This chain uses TRBV6-4 with TRBJ1-4; TRBD1 is a possible D gene (5 bases). The receptor comes from a man between 25 and 39 years old with multiple sclerosis. The CDR3 here is CASSERGAANEKLFF. The CDR3 coding sequence is TGTGCCAGCAGTGAAAGGGGAGCGGCTAATGAAAAACTGTTTTTT.